This T cell receptor (beta chain) came from a study of T cells expressing NK-cell markers. Following a re-call of the 5' RACE reads, TCRdb has one entry per CDR3 protein and lacks DNA. The listing records roughly 380,000 distinct CDR3 sequences. Germline-derived CDR1 and CDR2 are KGHSH and LQKENI. The CDR3 spans 11 residues. The origin of this receptor is a man aged 18 to 69 in good health. Specimen: blood T cells: a sorted CD56 or NKG2C T cell subset, CD4+ or CD8+ T cells, or bulk PBMC T cells (not recorded which). The chain joins TRBV18 to TRBJ2-7. The CDR3 spells CASSPAYEQYF. Combining the CDR3 with reference TRBV18 and TRBJ2-7 gives the whole variable domain NAGVMQNPRHLVRRRGQEARLRCSPMKGHSHVYWYRQLPEEGLKFMVYLQKENIIDESGMPKERFSAEFPKEGPSILRIQQVVRGDSAAYFCASSPAYEQYFGPGTRLTVT.